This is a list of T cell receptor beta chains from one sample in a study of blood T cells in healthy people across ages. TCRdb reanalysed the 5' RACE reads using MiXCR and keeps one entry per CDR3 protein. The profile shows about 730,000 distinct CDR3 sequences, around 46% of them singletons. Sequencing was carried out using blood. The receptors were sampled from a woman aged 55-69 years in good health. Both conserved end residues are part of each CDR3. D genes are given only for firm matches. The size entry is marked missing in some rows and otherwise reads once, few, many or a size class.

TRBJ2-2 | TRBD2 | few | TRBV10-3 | TGTGCCATCAGTGAGTCGCTTAGGCAGGGAGGGAGCACCGGGGAGCTGTTTTTT | CAISESLRQGGSTGELFF
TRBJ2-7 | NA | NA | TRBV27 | TGTGCCAGCAGTCGCAACGGGGAGACCTACGAGCAGTACTTC | CASSRNGETYEQYF
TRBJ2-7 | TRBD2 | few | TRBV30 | TGTGCCTGGAACGGGAGGTCCTACGAGCAGTACTTC | CAWNGRSYEQYF
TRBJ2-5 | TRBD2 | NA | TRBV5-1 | TGCGCCAGCAGCTTCGTACCAGCGGGGAGTCAAGAGACCCAGTACTTC | CASSFVPAGSQETQYF
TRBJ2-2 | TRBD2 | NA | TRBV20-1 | TGCAGTGCTCGAGACCCCGGTGGAGCGGGGGCCAACACCGGGGAGCTGTTTTTT | CSARDPGGAGANTGELFF
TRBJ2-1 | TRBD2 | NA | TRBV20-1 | TGCAGTGCTGGAACCCGACTAGCGGGAAGAGATGAGCAGTTCTTC | CSAGTRLAGRDEQFF
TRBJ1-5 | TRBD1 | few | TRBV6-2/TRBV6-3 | TGTGCCAGCAGCCGGGGACAGGGCTCTCAGCCCCAGCATTTT | CASSRGQGSQPQHF
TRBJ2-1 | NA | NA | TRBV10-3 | TGTGCCATCAGTGGGCACGGGTCTTTGAGCTCCTACAATGAGCAGTTCTTC | CAISGHGSLSSYNEQFF
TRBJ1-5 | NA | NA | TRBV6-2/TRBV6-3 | TGTGCCAGCTCAGACAGGATTTATCAGCCCCAGCATTTT | CASSDRIYQPQHF
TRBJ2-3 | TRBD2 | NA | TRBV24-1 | TGTGCCACCAGTGACCCTTGGACCGGGACTAGCGGGAGTTTCGGCACAGATACGCAGTATTTT | CATSDPWTGTSGSFGTDTQYF
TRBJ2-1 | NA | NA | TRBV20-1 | TGCAGTGCTAGACTCCGAAGGAAGGGGAATGAGCAGTTCTTC | CSARLRRKGNEQFF
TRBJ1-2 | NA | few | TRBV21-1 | TGTGCCAGCAGCAATAACAAGGGCTACACCTTC | CASSNNKGYTF
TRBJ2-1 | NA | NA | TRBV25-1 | TGTGCCAGCAGTGAAAAGCTGAGCAGGGTGGGCAATGGGCAGTTCTTC | CASSEKLSRVGNGQFF
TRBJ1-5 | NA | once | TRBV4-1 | TGCGCCAGCAGCCAAGATGGGGGGATCTTCAATCAGCCCCAGCATTTT | CASSQDGGIFNQPQHF
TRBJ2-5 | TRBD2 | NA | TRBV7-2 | TGTACCAGCAGCTTAGCGAGCGCTAGCGGGGCCCAAGAGACTCAGTACTTC | CTSSLASASGAQETQYF
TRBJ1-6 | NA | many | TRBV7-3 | TGTGCCAGCAGACAATACAGGGAAAAAGGGTCACCCCTCCACTTT | CASRQYREKGSPLHF
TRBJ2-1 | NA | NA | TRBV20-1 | TGCAGTGCTAGAGCACAAAGTTTCGCGTACAATGAGCAGTTCTTC | CSARAQSFAYNEQFF
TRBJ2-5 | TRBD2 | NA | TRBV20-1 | TGCAGTGCTAGAGATGTAGCGGGAGGAAGCGGGACCCAGTACTTC | CSARDVAGGSGTQYF
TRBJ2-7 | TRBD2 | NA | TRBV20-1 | TGCAGCCCGACGCCGGGCGGGAGAAAGCCCTACGAGCAGTACTTC | CSPTPGGRKPYEQYF
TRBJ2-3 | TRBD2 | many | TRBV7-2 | TGTGCCAGCAGCTATTCAACCCAATCGGCTAGCGGAGCTAGCACAGATACGCAGTATTTT | CASSYSTQSASGASTDTQYF
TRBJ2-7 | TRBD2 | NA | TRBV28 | TGTGCCAGCAGTTTAACGGGTAGCGGGAGGGGTCAGAGCGAGCAGTACTTC | CASSLTGSGRGQSEQYF
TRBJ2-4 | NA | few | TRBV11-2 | TGTGCCAGCAGCTTAGGTGCCAGGGACCAAGACATTCAGTACTTC | CASSLGARDQDIQYF
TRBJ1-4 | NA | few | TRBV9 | TGTGCCAGCAGCGTGGGGGGGATCCCAAATGAAAAACTGTTTTTT | CASSVGGIPNEKLFF
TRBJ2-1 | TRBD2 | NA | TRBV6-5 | TGTGCCAGCAGTTACGCTAAGCGGGGTATTGAGCAGTTCTTC | CASSYAKRGIEQFF
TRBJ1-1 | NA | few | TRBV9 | TGTGCCAGCAGCCGCAGCCTCGGCACTGAAGCTTTCTTT | CASSRSLGTEAFF
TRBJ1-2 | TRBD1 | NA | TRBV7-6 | TGTGCCAGCAGCACATGGGACAGGGGGAACTATGGCTACACCTTC | CASSTWDRGNYGYTF
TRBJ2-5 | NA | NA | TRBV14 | TGTGCCAGCAGCTGTCCTGTCGGGTACCAAGAGACCCAGTACTTC | CASSCPVGYQETQYF
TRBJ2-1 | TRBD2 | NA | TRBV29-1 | TGCAGCGTTCCGGGACTAGCGACTTACAATGAGCAGTTCTTC | CSVPGLATYNEQFF